This T cell receptor (beta chain) was obtained from a study of technical replicates of blood from several donors. This clone came up a few times. Profiled with immunoSEQ multiplex PCR; TCRdb holds only in-frame clones, not every one. The sample holds tens of thousands of clones, roughly 98% seen once. V lost 2 bases, J lost 5 bases, and 11 bases lay in between. There are 14 residues in the CDR3. The germline gives CDR1 MNHNY, CDR2 SVGAGI (reference sequence). Material: T cells isolated from PBMCs. This clonotype was sampled from a human donor in good health. The chain recombines TRBV6-6 with TRBJ2-3, with a tentative D call TRBD1 (7 bases). The CDR3 coding sequence is TGTGCCAGCAGTTACACGCAGGGGGGAGATACGCAGTATTTT. It translates to CASSYTQGGDTQYF.